Listed here are 8 T cell receptor beta chains from one sample, sequenced in a study of cytomegalovirus exposure and HLA in healthy donors (TCRdb year 2017). Libraries were made using the immunoSEQ multiplex PCR assay. Sourced from immuneACCESS, this table was stored by TCRdb with only in-frame sequences that have V and J called. A share of the clones is absent; for the studies checked, an unresolved V gene accounts for under half, and the remainder has no known explanation. The sample contains 100,000 to 120,000 clones, 70% to 90% of them found a single time. The ten largest clones capture over 1.1% of the sample. The material sequenced was PBMCs. These receptors originate from a woman aged 30 to 39 in good health and CMV-seropositive.

This clone occurred once. The chain has TRBV19 and TRBJ1-2; D uncertain. The CDR3 totals 13 residues. Germline V CDR1 and CDR2: LNHDA, SQIVND (reference sequence). V was clipped by 6 bases and J by 5 bases, with 13 bases between them. This CDR3 reads CASSPGSRYGYTF. Here the CDR3 DNA reads TGTGCCAGTAGCCCGGGGAGCAGATATGGCTACACCTTC.

V usage is TRBV2 and J usage is TRBJ2-1; 8 nucleotides line up with TRBD1. The CDR3 is 13 amino acids. Germline assignment: CDR1 SNHLY and CDR2 FYNNEI. V was clipped by 2 bases and J by 10 bases; unmatched bases: 4. The CDR3 nucleotides are TGTGCCAGCAGTGAAAACCAGGGGGCAGAGCAGTTCTTC. Residues: CASSENQGAEQFF.

V gene TRBV18 combines with J gene TRBJ2-3, with unresolved D. Per the germline V gene, CDR1 is KGHSH and CDR2 is LQKENI. The CDR3 is 12 amino acids. Deletions cut 4 bases from V and 3 bases from J, with 5 bases between. The CDR3 region is CASSLETDTQYF. DNA for the CDR3: TGTGCCAGCTCACTGGAGACAGATACGCAGTATTTT.

The V gene is TRBV9, the J gene TRBJ2-5, with TRBD2 matching 10 bases. The CDR3 totals 17 residues. Germline trimming cut 0 bases from V and 5 bases from J; bases unmatched to any gene: 10. Germline assignment: CDR1 SGDLS and CDR2 YYNGEE. CDR3 loop: CASSVGQRGGSWETQYF. The CDR3, as DNA: TGTGCCAGCAGCGTAGGTCAGCGGGGGGGTTCGTGGGAGACCCAGTACTTC.

On this clone itself: Other DNA sequences in this specimen translate into the identical CDR3. J is TRBJ2-3 and V is TRBV18, with D unresolved. Germline CDR1 is KGHSH and CDR2 is LQKENI. The CDR3 contains 11 residues. V gave up 6 bases and J gave up 5 bases, with 6 bases separating them. The CDR3 here is CASSPGDTQYF. CDR3 DNA sequence: TGTGCCAGCTCGCCCGGAGATACGCAGTATTTT.

V usage is TRBV15 and J usage is TRBJ2-1; 7 bases are shared with TRBD2. The V gene end was trimmed by 0 bases and the J gene end by 2 bases; junction bases not matched to a gene: 4. This CDR3 has 16 residues. Germline lookup yields CDR1 LNHNV and CDR2 YYDKDF (reference sequence). The CDR3 protein is CATSRERELAYNEQFF. The CDR3 region has the DNA TGTGCCACCAGCAGAGAGCGGGAGTTGGCCTACAATGAGCAGTTCTTC.

The J gene is TRBJ2-1, the V gene TRBV19; possibly TRBD1 for D (5 bases). The CDR3 runs 15 residues. Trimming removed 2 bases at V and 7 bases at J, with 15 bases between. CDR1 is LNHDA and CDR2 is SQIVND in the germline V gene (reference sequence). Here the CDR3 reads CASSIKGTGRNEQFF. The CDR3 DNA follows: TGTGCCAGTAGTATAAAGGGAACAGGACGGAATGAGCAGTTCTTC.

This clone was seen a few times. V is TRBV5-4 and J is TRBJ2-7; D might be TRBD1 (6 bases). V was cut by 2 bases and J by 5 bases, with 11 bases left in between. The germline CDR1 and CDR2 sequences are SGHNT and YYREEE (reference sequence). The CDR3 sequence is 13 residues long. The CDR3 sequence: CASSLQGGNEQYF. DNA of the CDR3: TGTGCCAGCAGCTTACAGGGCGGCAACGAGCAGTACTTC.